The TCR beta chain described here comes from a study of cytomegalovirus exposure and HLA in healthy donors. Study summary: Both the roughly 120 validation repertoires and the approximately 700 first-cohort repertoires used the same platform, as reported by a later analysis.

Clones were sequenced by immunoSEQ multiplex PCR, and TCRdb holds only the in-frame ones, with some missing. The profile shows 250,000 to 400,000 clones, 75% to 90% of them singletons. This clone was counted a single time. The antigen remains unidentified. Whole-study findings and limits: Cytomegalovirus association was listed for around 180 TCR beta chains. As confirmed in vitro, a few CMV-associated chains were specific for CMV antigens.

The V and J ends lost 2 bases and 4 bases respectively, with 13 bases between them. The CDR3 sequence is 14 residues long. Germline V lookup: CDR1 SGHKS, CDR2 YYEKEE (reference sequence). The rearrangement joins TRBV5-5 to TRBJ2-7; tentatively, D is TRBD1 or TRBD2 (7 bases each). The origin of this receptor is a woman under 40 in good health and CMV-seropositive. The material sequenced was PBMCs. The CDR3 sequence: CASSFSGGQYEQYF. The CDR3 DNA reads as TGTGCCAGCAGCTTTTCGGGGGGACAGTACGAGCAGTACTTC.